The 16 T cell receptor beta chains below all came from one sample that was sequenced in a study of T cells in Graves' hyperthyroidism and ophthalmopathy. Authors of the study amplified TCR beta CDR3 regions from RNA transcripts. A set of HTBI primers served as the primers for a first-round RT-PCR of the TCR CDR3. TCRdb re-called the multiplex PCR reads with MiXCR, one entry per CDR3 protein. The data hold about 400,000 distinct CDR3 sequences, with 14% to 15% observed a single time. Specimen: blood. These TCRs come from a man between 18 and 29 years old with Graves' ophthalmopathy.

This clonotype has at least ten counts. The chain has TRBV4-1 and TRBJ2-7; 9 nucleotides match TRBD1. This CDR3 is 13 amino acids long. After removal of 4 bases from V and 7 bases from J, the junction contained 5 bases not matched to a gene. Germline loops: CDR1 MGHRA, CDR2 YSYEKL. CDR3 region: CASSLGTGQEQYF. The DNA for the CDR3 is TGCGCCAGCAGCCTCGGGACAGGGCAAGAGCAGTACTTC.

This clonotype was picked up many times. The chain employs TRBV20-1 and TRBJ2-3; D not resolved. Germline CDR1 and CDR2: DFQATT and SNEGSKA (reference sequence). Trimming took 1 base from V and 1 from J, leaving 9 bases between them. The CDR3 has 14 amino acids. The DNA for the CDR3 is TGCAGTGCTAGAGTTACCAAGGGCACAGATACGCAGTATTTT. This sequence encodes CSARVTKGTDTQYF.

As concerns this clonotype: The germline gene is not matched at one end of the junction; a read error may be the cause. The V call is TRBV25-1, the J call TRBJ1-4; no clear D. The CDR3 is made up of 14 amino acids. Germline-derived CDR1 and CDR2 are MGHDK and SYGVNS. The CDR3 here is CASSEPIGVERLFF. In DNA, the CDR3 is TGTGCCAGCAGTGAACCCATTGGGGTCGAAAGACTGTTTTTT.

This clonotype was observed a handful of times. This rearrangement joins TRBV18 to TRBJ2-7; 12 nucleotides line up with TRBD2. The germline V gene has CDR1 KGHSH and CDR2 LQKENI. The CDR3 sequence is 16 residues long. Trimming removed 5 bases from V and 0 bases from J; junction bases left unmatched: 5. CDR3 residues: CASSGTSGRSSYEQYF. The CDR3 region has the DNA TGTGCCAGCTCAGGGACTAGCGGGCGTAGCTCCTACGAGCAGTACTTC.

The chain has TRBV20-1 and TRBJ1-6; 7 nucleotides match TRBD1. Germline trimming cut 6 bases from V and 3 bases from J; bases unmatched to any gene: 8. The CDR3 length is 15 residues. Germline V lookup: CDR1 DFQATT, CDR2 SNEGSKA (reference sequence). CDR3 bases: TGCAGTGCGGGTGACAGGGAATACTATAATTCACCCCTCCACTTT. Residues: CSAGDREYYNSPLHF.

J is TRBJ1-1 and V is TRBV18, with D possibly matching TRBD1 (5 bases). The CDR3 runs 13 residues. The ends were cut back, 3 bases at V and 8 bases at J, with 13 bases in the middle. Germline-derived CDR1 and CDR2 are KGHSH and LQKENI. The CDR3 spells CASSPDRQREAFF. Here the CDR3 DNA reads TGTGCCAGCTCACCGGACCGACAGAGGGAAGCTTTCTTT.

This chain uses TRBV30 with TRBJ1-6, with 7 bases aligning to TRBD1. V lost 2 bases, J lost 7 bases, and 8 bases stayed unmatched. CDR1 and CDR2 (germline): GTSNPN, SVGIG (reference sequence). This CDR3 region has 15 residues. CDR3 in DNA: TGTGCCTGGAGTTCGACAGGGTTCGCCAATTCACCCCTCCACTTT. It yields the protein CAWSSTGFANSPLHF.

J is TRBJ2-1 and V is TRBV19; weak D call: TRBD2 (6 bases). CDR1 is LNHDA, CDR2 SQIVND, per germline (reference sequence). The CDR3 consists of 14 residues. The V end was cut by 7 bases, the J end by 5 bases, with 15 bases between. CDR3 sequence: CASKRAAGHNEQFF. For the CDR3, the DNA is TGTGCCAGTAAGCGAGCGGCGGGACACAATGAGCAGTTCTTC.

This clonotype was picked up many times. The V and J genes are TRBV27 and TRBJ2-1, with D possibly TRBD2 on 7 matching bases. V shed 2 bases and J shed 1 base, with 15 bases lying between them. This CDR3 contains 17 residues. Germline V gene data show CDR1 as MNHEY and CDR2 as SMNVEV (reference sequence). CDR3 protein: CASSLRGGALSYNEQFF. The CDR3 region has the DNA TGTGCCAGCAGTTTACGAGGGGGGGCCTTATCCTACAATGAGCAGTTCTTC.

This clonotype was found many times. In DNA, the CDR3 is TGCAGTGCTAGAGGGGCGGGGACTAGCACAGATACGCAGTATTTT. This codes for CSARGAGTSTDTQYF. The chain is built from TRBV20-1 and TRBJ2-3; tentatively, D is TRBD2 (6 bases). Trimming pared 1 base from V and 0 bases from J, leaving 11 bases between. The CDR3 has 15 residues. From germline, CDR1 is DFQATT and CDR2 SNEGSKA (reference sequence).

The sample holds many counts of this clonotype. The rearrangement links TRBV12-3 or TRBV12-4 to TRBJ1-6; 7 bases match TRBD1. With V trimmed by 0 bases and J by 6 bases, 5 bases remained unmatched. The CDR3 runs 16 residues. The CDR3 bases are TGTGCCAGCAGTTTAGCAGGGGGCGGTCGTAATTCACCCCTCCACTTT. It encodes CASSLAGGGRNSPLHF.

Ten or more counts support this clonotype. The chain couples TRBV5-1 to TRBJ2-1; unclear D gene. Germline V gene data show CDR1 as SGHRS and CDR2 as YFSETQ. V lost 0 bases and J lost 4, with 8 bases in between. The CDR3 is 14 amino acids. Written as DNA, the CDR3 is TGCGCCAGCAGCTTGGTAGGCAGTTACAATGAGCAGTTCTTC. Translation: CASSLVGSYNEQFF.

This clonotype was observed many times. V usage is TRBV5-1 and J usage is TRBJ2-7, with D perhaps TRBD1 (7 bases). Trimming took 2 bases from V and 2 from J, leaving 11 bases between them. Per the germline V gene, CDR1 is SGHRS and CDR2 is YFSETQ. The CDR3 sequence is 14 residues long. This CDR3 reads CASSFRGDPYEQYF. The CDR3 bases are TGCGCCAGCAGCTTCAGGGGGGACCCCTACGAGCAGTACTTC.

This chain uses TRBV19 with TRBJ1-3, with D tentatively TRBD1 (5 bases). The ends were cut back, 2 bases at V and 3 bases at J, with 8 bases in the middle. The CDR3 runs 14 residues. Per germline, CDR1 LNHDA and CDR2 SQIVND (reference sequence). The CDR3 region is CASSIWDRGNTIYF. CDR3 nucleotide sequence: TGTGCCAGTAGTATATGGGACCGTGGAAACACCATATATTTT.

This chain joins TRBV12-3 or TRBV12-4 and TRBJ2-1, with 13 bases that match TRBD2. V lost 5 bases to trimming and J lost 9 bases; unmatched junction nucleotides: 7. The CDR3 loop spans 15 amino acids. The CDR3 sequence is CASSPRTSGSSEQFF. CDR3 coding DNA: TGTGCCAGCAGTCCACGGACTAGCGGGAGCAGTGAGCAGTTCTTC.

In this sample, this clonotype turned up many times. This chain uses TRBV6-1 with TRBJ2-5, with D perhaps matching TRBD1 or TRBD2 (5 bases each). The CDR3 contains 15 residues. Germline values: CDR1 MNHNS, CDR2 SASEGT. The V and J ends lost 6 bases and 5 bases respectively, with 19 bases between them. The CDR3 region is CASRGVGTGRETQYF. The CDR3 DNA is TGTGCCAGCAGGGGCGTCGGGACGGGCAGGGAGACCCAGTACTTC.